The clone carrying this T cell receptor (beta chain) appeared a few times. Its specificity is not known. This sample stems from a study of identical twins. Template switching added a universal primer site; cDNA carried unique molecular identifiers. TCRdb redid the calling of the 5' RACE reads with MiXCR, one entry per CDR3 protein. The sample holds 300,000 to 400,000 distinct CDR3 sequences, about 12% seen once. Study-wide results and caveats: A cross-sectional statistical analysis, not follow-up of the same donors, supported the conclusions. Alpha sequences that were out-of-frame and twin-shared showed an excess of low generation probability. Modeled out-of-frame TCR alpha sharing in monozygotic twins fell below observed levels.

The germline V gene encodes CDR1 SGHAT and CDR2 FQNNGV. CDR3 size: 16 residues. V lost 0 bases to trimming and J lost 0 bases, with 9 bases between them. These records were also assigned to another study, of yellow fever vaccine responses in identical twins.

V gene TRBV11-2 combines with J gene TRBJ1-5; D uncertain. This receptor was taken from a woman younger than 30 in good health. Material for sequencing was CD8+ T cells sorted from blood. CDR3 sequence: CASSLEAGDSNQPQHF. CDR3 nucleotide sequence: TGTGCCAGCAGCTTAGAAGCAGGCGATAGCAATCAGCCCCAGCATTTT.